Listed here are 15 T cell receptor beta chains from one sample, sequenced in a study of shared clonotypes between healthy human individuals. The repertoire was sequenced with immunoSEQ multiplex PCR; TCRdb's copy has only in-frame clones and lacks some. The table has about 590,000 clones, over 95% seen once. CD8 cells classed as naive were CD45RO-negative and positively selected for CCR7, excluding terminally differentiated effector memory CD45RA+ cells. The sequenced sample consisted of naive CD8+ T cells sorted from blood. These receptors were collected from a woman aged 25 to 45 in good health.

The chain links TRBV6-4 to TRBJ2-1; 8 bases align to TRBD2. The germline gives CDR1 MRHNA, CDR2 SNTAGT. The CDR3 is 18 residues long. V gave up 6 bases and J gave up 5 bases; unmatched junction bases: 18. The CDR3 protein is CASRTPPFWREDNNEQFF. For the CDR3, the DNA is TGTGCCAGCAGGACGCCTCCCTTTTGGCGGGAGGATAACAATGAGCAGTTCTTC.

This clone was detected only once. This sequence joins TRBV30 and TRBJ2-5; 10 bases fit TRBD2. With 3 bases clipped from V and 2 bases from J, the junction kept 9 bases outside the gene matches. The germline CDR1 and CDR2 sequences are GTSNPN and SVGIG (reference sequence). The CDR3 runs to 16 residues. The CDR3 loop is CAWSLTVAGGQETQYF. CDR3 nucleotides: TGTGCCTGGAGCCTGACCGTAGCGGGAGGTCAAGAGACCCAGTACTTC. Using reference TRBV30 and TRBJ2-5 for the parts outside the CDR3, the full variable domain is SQTIHQWPATLVQPVGSPLSLECTVEGTSNPNLYWYRQAAGRGLQLLFYSVGIGQISSEVPQNLSASRPQDRQFILSSKKLLLSDSGFYLCAWSLTVAGGQETQYFGPGTRLLVL.

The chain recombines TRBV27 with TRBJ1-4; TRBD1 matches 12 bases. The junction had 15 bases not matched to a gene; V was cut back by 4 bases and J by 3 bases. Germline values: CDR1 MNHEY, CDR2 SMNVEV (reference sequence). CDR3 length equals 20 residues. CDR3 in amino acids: CASSWGEPGQGATANEKLFF. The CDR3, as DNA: TGTGCCAGCAGTTGGGGTGAACCGGGACAGGGGGCTACGGCTAATGAAAAACTGTTTTTT.

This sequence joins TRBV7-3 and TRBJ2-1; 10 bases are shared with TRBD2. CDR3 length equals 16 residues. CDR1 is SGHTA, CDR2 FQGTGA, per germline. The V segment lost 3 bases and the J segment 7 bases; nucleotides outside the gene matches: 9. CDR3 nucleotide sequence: TGTGCCAGCAGCTTCGTAGCGGGAGGATTAACGAATGAGCAGTTCTTC. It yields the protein CASSFVAGGLTNEQFF.

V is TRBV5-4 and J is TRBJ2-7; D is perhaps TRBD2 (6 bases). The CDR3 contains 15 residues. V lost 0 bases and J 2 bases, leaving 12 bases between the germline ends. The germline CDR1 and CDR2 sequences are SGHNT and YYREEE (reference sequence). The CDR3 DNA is TGTGCCAGCAGCTTGGTGGGGACGGGGGCCTACGAGCAGTACTTC. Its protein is CASSLVGTGAYEQYF.

CDR3 region: CASSLGRTGKNEQFF. The CDR3 DNA reads as TGTGCCAGCAGTTTAGGGAGGACAGGGAAGAATGAGCAGTTCTTC. The chain links TRBV27 to TRBJ2-1; 8 nucleotides match TRBD1. The CDR3 totals 15 residues. Trimming removed 2 bases from V and 7 bases from J; junction bases left unmatched: 7. Germline CDR1 MNHEY, CDR2 SMNVEV (reference sequence).

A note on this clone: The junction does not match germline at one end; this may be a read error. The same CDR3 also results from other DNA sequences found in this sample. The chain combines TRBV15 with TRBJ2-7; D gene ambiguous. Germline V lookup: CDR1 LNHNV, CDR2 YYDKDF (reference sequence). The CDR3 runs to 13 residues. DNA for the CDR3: TGTGCCACCAGCGGAGACCTCTCCTACGAGCAGTACTTC. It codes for CATSGDLSYEQYF.

CDR3 sequence (DNA): TGTGCCAGCAGCGGAACAGGGGTCGGCACAGATACGCAGTATTTT. The encoded protein is CASSGTGVGTDTQYF. This sequence joins TRBV5-4 and TRBJ2-3; 7 bases align to TRBD1. CDR1 is SGHNT, CDR2 YYREEE, per germline (reference sequence). The V and J ends lost 4 bases and 1 base, in that order; junction bases with no gene match: 6. CDR3 length: 15 amino acids.

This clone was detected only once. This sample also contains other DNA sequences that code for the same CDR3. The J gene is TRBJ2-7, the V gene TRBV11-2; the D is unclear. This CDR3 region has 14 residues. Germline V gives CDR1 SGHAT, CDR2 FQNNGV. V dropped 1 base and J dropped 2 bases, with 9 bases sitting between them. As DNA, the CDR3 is TGTGCCAGCAGCTTAGGTCTGGCCCCCTACGAGCAGTACTTC. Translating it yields CASSLGLAPYEQYF. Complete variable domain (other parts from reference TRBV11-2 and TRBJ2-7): EAGVAQSPRYKIIEKRQSVAFWCNPISGHATLYWYQQILGQGPKLLIQFQNNGVVDDSQLPKDRFSAERLKGVDSTLKIQPAKLEDSAVYLCASSLGLAPYEQYFGPGTRLTVT.

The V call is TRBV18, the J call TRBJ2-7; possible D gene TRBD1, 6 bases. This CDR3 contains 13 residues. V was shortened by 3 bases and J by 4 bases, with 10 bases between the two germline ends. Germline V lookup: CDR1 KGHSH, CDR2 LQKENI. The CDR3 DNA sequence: TGTGCCAGCTCACCGGCAGGGGAGTACGAGCAGTACTTC. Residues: CASSPAGEYEQYF.

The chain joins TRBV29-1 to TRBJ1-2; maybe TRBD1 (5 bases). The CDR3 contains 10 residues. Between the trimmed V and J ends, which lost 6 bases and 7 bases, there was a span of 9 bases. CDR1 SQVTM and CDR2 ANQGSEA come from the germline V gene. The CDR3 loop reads CSVRTGGYTF. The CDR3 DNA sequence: TGCAGCGTACGCACAGGTGGCTACACCTTC.

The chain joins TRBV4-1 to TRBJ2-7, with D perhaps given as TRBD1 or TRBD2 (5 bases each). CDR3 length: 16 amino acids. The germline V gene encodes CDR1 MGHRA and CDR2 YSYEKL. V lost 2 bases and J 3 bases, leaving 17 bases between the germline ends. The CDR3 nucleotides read TGCGCCAGCAGCCAAAACAGCATGGGGGAGATCTACGAGCAGTACTTC. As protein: CASSQNSMGEIYEQYF.

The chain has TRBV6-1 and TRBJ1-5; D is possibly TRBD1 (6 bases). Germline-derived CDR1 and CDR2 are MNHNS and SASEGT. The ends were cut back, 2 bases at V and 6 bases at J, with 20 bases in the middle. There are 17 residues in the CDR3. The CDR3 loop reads CASSEPYDRLGGQPQHF. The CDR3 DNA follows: TGTGCCAGCAGTGAACCCTACGACAGGCTCGGGGGTCAGCCCCAGCATTTT.

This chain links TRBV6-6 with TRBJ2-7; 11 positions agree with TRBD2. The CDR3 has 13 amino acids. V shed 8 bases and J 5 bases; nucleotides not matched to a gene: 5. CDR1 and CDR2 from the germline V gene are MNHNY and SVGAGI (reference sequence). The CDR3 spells CASHGTSGHEQYF. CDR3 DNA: TGTGCCAGCCACGGGACTAGCGGCCACGAGCAGTACTTC.

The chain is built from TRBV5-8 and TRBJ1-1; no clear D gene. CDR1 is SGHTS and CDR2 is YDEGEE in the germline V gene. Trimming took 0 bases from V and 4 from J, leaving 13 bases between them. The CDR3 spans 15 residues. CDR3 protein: CASSLASKAPTEAFF. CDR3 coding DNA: TGTGCCAGCAGCTTGGCCTCTAAGGCCCCCACTGAAGCTTTCTTT.